A selection of T cell receptor beta chains follows, all from one sample in a study of T cells in Graves' hyperthyroidism and ophthalmopathy. TCRdb reprocessed the multiplex PCR reads via MiXCR and lists one record per CDR3 protein. Here the sample spans a few hundred thousand distinct CDR3 sequences, just over 45% being singletons. Sequencing was performed on peripheral blood or thyroid tissue (not recorded which). These receptor sequences come from a woman aged 18-29 years with Graves' hyperthyroidism. The CDR3 runs from the conserved cysteine through the conserved F or W. A D gene is named only where the DNA matches it firmly. Clone size is shown for a subset of rows, as once, few, many or a class of expanded clone.

V gene: TRBV12-5; J gene: TRBJ1-2; clone size: NA; D gene: NA; CDR3 protein: CASATNPGGAGGYTF; CDR3 DNA: TGTGCTAGTGCCACCAACCCTGGAGGGGCGGGAGGCTACACCTTC
V gene: TRBV25-1; J gene: TRBJ2-7; clone size: NA; D gene: NA; CDR3 protein: CASSEYPHEQYF; CDR3 DNA: TGTGCCAGCAGTGAATATCCCCATGAGCAGTACTTC
V gene: TRBV7-9; J gene: TRBJ2-7; clone size: NA; D gene: TRBD2; CDR3 protein: CASSPGLAGGAYEQYF; CDR3 DNA: TGTGCCAGCAGTCCCGGACTAGCGGGAGGCGCCTACGAGCAGTACTTC
V gene: TRBV29-1; J gene: TRBJ2-7; clone size: many; D gene: NA; CDR3 protein: CSVVGGPYEQYF; CDR3 DNA: TGCAGCGTGGTCGGGGGCCCCTACGAGCAGTACTTC
V gene: TRBV7-3; J gene: TRBJ2-2; clone size: NA; D gene: NA; CDR3 protein: CASSRTPSAGELFF; CDR3 DNA: TGTGCCAGCAGCCGGACTCCTTCCGCCGGGGAGCTGTTTTTT
V gene: TRBV10-3; J gene: TRBJ1-2; clone size: NA; D gene: NA; CDR3 protein: CAISEGGDGYTF; CDR3 DNA: TGTGCCATCAGTGAGGGGGGCGATGGCTACACCTTC
V gene: TRBV20-1; J gene: TRBJ2-5; clone size: many; D gene: NA; CDR3 protein: CSASLVGTQYF; CDR3 DNA: TGCAGTGCTTCACTGGTGGGGACCCAGTACTTC
V gene: TRBV29-1; J gene: TRBJ2-7; clone size: many; D gene: TRBD2; CDR3 protein: CSVTSGRGYEQYF; CDR3 DNA: TGCAGCGTTACTAGCGGGAGAGGGTACGAGCAGTACTTC
V gene: TRBV24-1; J gene: TRBJ2-2; clone size: NA; D gene: NA; CDR3 protein: CATSDLLSGTGELFF; CDR3 DNA: TGTGCCACCAGTGATCTATTAAGCGGCACCGGGGAGCTGTTTTTT
V gene: TRBV24-1; J gene: TRBJ1-4; clone size: many; D gene: NA; CDR3 protein: CATSDPGQPEKLFF; CDR3 DNA: TGTGCCACCAGTGACCCGGGACAACCCGAAAAACTGTTTTTT
V gene: TRBV15; J gene: TRBJ2-7; clone size: NA; D gene: NA; CDR3 protein: CATSRSDTSYEQYF; CDR3 DNA: TGTGCCACCAGCAGAAGCGACACCTCCTACGAGCAGTACTTC
V gene: TRBV9; J gene: TRBJ1-2; clone size: NA; D gene: NA; CDR3 protein: CASSGGAGVGYTF; CDR3 DNA: TGTGCCAGCAGCGGTGGGGCAGGGGTTGGCTACACCTTC
V gene: TRBV12-3/TRBV12-4; J gene: TRBJ1-1; clone size: few; D gene: TRBD1; CDR3 protein: CASTDSGGDLGTEAFF; CDR3 DNA: TGTGCCAGCACCGATTCAGGGGGTGATCTGGGTACTGAAGCTTTCTTT
V gene: TRBV7-3; J gene: TRBJ1-2; clone size: many; D gene: NA; CDR3 protein: CASSSTSRQARGYTF; CDR3 DNA: TGTGCCAGCAGCTCCACTTCCCGACAGGCCCGAGGCTACACCTTC
V gene: TRBV2; J gene: TRBJ2-7; clone size: once; D gene: NA; CDR3 protein: CASSQRRNYEQYF; CDR3 DNA: TGTGCCAGCAGCCAACGAAGGAATTACGAGCAGTACTTC
V gene: TRBV6-2/TRBV6-3; J gene: TRBJ1-1; clone size: many; D gene: NA; CDR3 protein: CASSSYREWGTEAFF; CDR3 DNA: TGTGCCAGCAGTTCGTACAGGGAGTGGGGCACTGAAGCTTTCTTT
V gene: TRBV7-8; J gene: TRBJ1-5; clone size: NA; D gene: NA; CDR3 protein: CASSLGGQRPQHF; CDR3 DNA: TGTGCCAGCAGCTTAGGGGGCCAGAGGCCCCAGCATTTT
V gene: TRBV7-8; J gene: TRBJ2-5; clone size: NA; D gene: TRBD1; CDR3 protein: CASSQRTGIQETQYF; CDR3 DNA: TGTGCCAGCAGCCAAAGGACAGGGATCCAAGAGACCCAGTACTTC
V gene: TRBV29-1; J gene: TRBJ1-2; clone size: NA; D gene: NA; CDR3 protein: CASSRTEGYYGYTF; CDR3 DNA: TGTGCCAGCAGCCGGACAGAGGGATACTATGGCTACACCTTC
V gene: TRBV19; J gene: TRBJ1-2; clone size: NA; D gene: NA; CDR3 protein: CASSPGPLNYGYTF; CDR3 DNA: TGTGCCAGTAGCCCGGGACCGCTTAACTATGGCTACACCTTC
V gene: TRBV29-1; J gene: TRBJ1-2; clone size: few; D gene: NA; CDR3 protein: CSAYIRQQRSYGYTF; CDR3 DNA: TGCAGCGCCTATATCCGACAGCAAAGAAGCTATGGCTACACCTTC
V gene: TRBV2; J gene: TRBJ1-2; clone size: NA; D gene: TRBD1; CDR3 protein: CASSEASDISGGYGYTF; CDR3 DNA: TGTGCCAGCAGTGAAGCGAGTGACATTTCAGGGGGCTATGGCTACACCTTC
V gene: TRBV6-1; J gene: TRBJ2-5; clone size: NA; D gene: NA; CDR3 protein: CASSRKGRETQYF; CDR3 DNA: TGTGCCAGCAGCCGAAAGGGGAGAGAGACCCAGTACTTC
V gene: TRBV10-3; J gene: TRBJ1-3; clone size: few; D gene: NA; CDR3 protein: CASSERGISGNTIYF; CDR3 DNA: TGTGCCAGCAGTGAAAGGGGAATCTCTGGAAACACCATATATTTT
V gene: TRBV20-1; J gene: TRBJ1-1; clone size: many; D gene: NA; CDR3 protein: CSTRQNTEAFF; CDR3 DNA: TGCAGTACCCGACAGAACACTGAAGCTTTCTTT
V gene: TRBV2; J gene: TRBJ1-5; clone size: NA; D gene: NA; CDR3 protein: CASSLSPGWSNQPQHF; CDR3 DNA: TGTGCCAGCAGTTTATCGCCGGGATGGAGCAATCAGCCCCAGCATTTT
V gene: TRBV7-3; J gene: TRBJ2-5; clone size: many; D gene: NA; CDR3 protein: CASSFLPDGETQYF; CDR3 DNA: TGTGCCAGCAGCTTCTTGCCAGATGGGGAGACCCAGTACTTC
V gene: TRBV7-9; J gene: TRBJ1-1; clone size: NA; D gene: NA; CDR3 protein: CASSLVGRDTEAFF; CDR3 DNA: TGTGCCAGCAGCTTAGTGGGGCGCGACACTGAAGCTTTCTTT
V gene: TRBV25-1; J gene: TRBJ1-2; clone size: few; D gene: NA; CDR3 protein: CASRPTELYGYTF; CDR3 DNA: TGTGCCAGTAGACCGACAGAGCTCTATGGCTACACCTTC
V gene: TRBV29-1; J gene: TRBJ1-4; clone size: NA; D gene: NA; CDR3 protein: CSVEERGLVGEKLFF; CDR3 DNA: TGCAGCGTTGAAGAGCGGGGGCTAGTAGGTGAAAAACTGTTTTTT
V gene: TRBV6-6; J gene: TRBJ1-2; clone size: few; D gene: TRBD1; CDR3 protein: CATIGGQGASYTF; CDR3 DNA: TGTGCCACCATAGGGGGACAGGGTGCTTCCTACACCTTC
V gene: TRBV7-2; J gene: TRBJ1-1; clone size: NA; D gene: NA; CDR3 protein: CAWDSNTEAFF; CDR3 DNA: TGTGCCTGGGACTCTAACACTGAAGCTTTCTTT
V gene: TRBV2; J gene: TRBJ1-4; clone size: once; D gene: NA; CDR3 protein: CARAGTAKLFF; CDR3 DNA: TGTGCCAGGGCCGGGACGGCAAAACTGTTTTTT
V gene: TRBV7-2; J gene: TRBJ2-5; clone size: many; D gene: NA; CDR3 protein: CASSLSRGQETQYF; CDR3 DNA: TGTGCCAGCAGCTTAAGCAGGGGCCAAGAGACCCAGTACTTC
V gene: TRBV5-1; J gene: TRBJ1-2; clone size: NA; D gene: NA; CDR3 protein: CASSLEGQNNYGYTF; CDR3 DNA: TGCGCCAGCAGCTTGGAAGGACAAAACAACTATGGCTACACCTTC
V gene: TRBV7-2; J gene: TRBJ2-7; clone size: NA; D gene: TRBD1; CDR3 protein: CASSLGTGYYEQYF; CDR3 DNA: TGTGCCAGCAGCCTCGGGACAGGGTACTACGAGCAGTACTTC
V gene: TRBV15; J gene: TRBJ1-5; clone size: NA; D gene: TRBD1; CDR3 protein: CATSGRDRGSGNQPQHF; CDR3 DNA: TGTGCCACCAGCGGAAGGGACAGGGGAAGTGGCAATCAGCCCCAGCATTTT